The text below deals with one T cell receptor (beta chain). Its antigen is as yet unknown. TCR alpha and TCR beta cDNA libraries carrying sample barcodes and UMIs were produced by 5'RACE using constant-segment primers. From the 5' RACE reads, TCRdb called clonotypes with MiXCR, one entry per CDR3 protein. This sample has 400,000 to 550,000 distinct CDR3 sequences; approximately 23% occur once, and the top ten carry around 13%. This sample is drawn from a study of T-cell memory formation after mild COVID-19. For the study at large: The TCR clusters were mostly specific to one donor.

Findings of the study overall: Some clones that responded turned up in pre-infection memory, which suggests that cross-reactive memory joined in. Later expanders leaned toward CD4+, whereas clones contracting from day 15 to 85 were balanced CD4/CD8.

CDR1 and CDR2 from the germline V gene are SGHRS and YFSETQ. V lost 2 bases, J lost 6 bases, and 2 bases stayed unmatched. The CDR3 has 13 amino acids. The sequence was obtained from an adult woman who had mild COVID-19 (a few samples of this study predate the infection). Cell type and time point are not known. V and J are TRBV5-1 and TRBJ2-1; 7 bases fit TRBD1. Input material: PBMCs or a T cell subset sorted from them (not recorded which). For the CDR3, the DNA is TGCGCCAGCAGCTTCGAGGGGGCCAATGAGCAGTTCTTC. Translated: CASSFEGANEQFF.